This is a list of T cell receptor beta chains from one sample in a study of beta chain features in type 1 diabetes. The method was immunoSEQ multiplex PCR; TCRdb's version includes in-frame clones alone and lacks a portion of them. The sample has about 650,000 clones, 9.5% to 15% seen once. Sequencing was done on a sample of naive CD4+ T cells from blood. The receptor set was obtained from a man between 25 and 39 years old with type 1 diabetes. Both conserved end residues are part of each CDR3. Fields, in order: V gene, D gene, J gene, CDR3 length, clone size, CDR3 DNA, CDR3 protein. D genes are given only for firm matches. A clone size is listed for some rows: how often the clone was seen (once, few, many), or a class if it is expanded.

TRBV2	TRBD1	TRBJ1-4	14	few	TGTGCCCAAAAGAGGGGGCAGGGTGGTGAAAAACTGTTTTTT	CAQKRGQGGEKLFF
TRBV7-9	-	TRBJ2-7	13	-	TGTGCCAGCAGCCCTGACAGTAACTACGAGCAGTACTTC	CASSPDSNYEQYF
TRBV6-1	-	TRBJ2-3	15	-	TGTGCCAGCAGTGGCGGGGGACAGTTCACAGATACGCAGTATTTT	CASSGGGQFTDTQYF
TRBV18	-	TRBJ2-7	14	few	TGTGCCAGCTCATCTATGGACGGACTCTACGAGCAGTACTTC	CASSSMDGLYEQYF
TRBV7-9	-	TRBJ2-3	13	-	TGTGCCAGCAGCGCCGGGCCCGTGGATACGCAGTATTTT	CASSAGPVDTQYF
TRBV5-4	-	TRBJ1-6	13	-	TGTGCCAGCAGCCTGGACGGGAATTCACCCCTCCACTTT	CASSLDGNSPLHF
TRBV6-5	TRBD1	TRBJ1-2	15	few	TGTGCCAGCAGCCCAAGATACGACAGGGACTATGGCTACACCTTC	CASSPRYDRDYGYTF
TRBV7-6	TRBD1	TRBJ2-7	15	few	TGTGCCAGCAGCATCAGGACAGGTACCGAAAACGAGCAGTACTTC	CASSIRTGTENEQYF
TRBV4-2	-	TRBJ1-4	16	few	TGTGCCAGCAGCCAAGATCTAGCTGGTCTAGGGGAAAAACTGTTTTTT	CASSQDLAGLGEKLFF
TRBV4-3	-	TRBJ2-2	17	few	TGCGCCAGCAGCCAAGAATACAGGACCTCGAACACCGGGGAGCTGTTTTTT	CASSQEYRTSNTGELFF
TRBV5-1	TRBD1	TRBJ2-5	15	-	TGCGCCAGCAGAGAGGCAGGGGGCCCCCAAGAGACCCAGTACTTC	CASREAGGPQETQYF
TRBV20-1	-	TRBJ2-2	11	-	TGCAGTGCTAGTTTTAACGGGGAGCTGTTTTTT	CSASFNGELFF
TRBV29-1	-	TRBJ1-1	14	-	TGCAGCGCTGGGGTGATCGGTGGGTACACTGAAGCTTTCTTT	CSAGVIGGYTEAFF
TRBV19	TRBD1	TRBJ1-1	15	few	TGTGCCAGTAGTATATACAGGGGGCGAGTCACTGAAGCTTTCTTT	CASSIYRGRVTEAFF
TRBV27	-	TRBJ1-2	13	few	TGTGCCAGCAGTTATCTCGACAGCTATGGCTACACCTTC	CASSYLDSYGYTF
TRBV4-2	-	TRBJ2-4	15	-	TGTGCCAGCAGCCAGGGGAACGGCCGAAGGGACATTCAGTACTTC	CASSQGNGRRDIQYF
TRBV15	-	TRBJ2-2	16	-	TGTGCCACCAGCAGTCACCCGGCGGGAAACACCGGGGAGCTGTTTTTT	CATSSHPAGNTGELFF
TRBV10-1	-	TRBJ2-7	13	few	TGCGCCAGCAGTGCCTCGGTCCTCAGGGAACAGTACTTC	CASSASVLREQYF
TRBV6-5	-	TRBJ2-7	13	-	TGTGCCACCTCATCTTGGGACCACTACGAGCAGTACTTC	CATSSWDHYEQYF
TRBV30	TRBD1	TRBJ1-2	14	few	TGTGCCTGGAGTTCGGCAGGGGGCGTCTATGGCTACACCTTC	CAWSSAGGVYGYTF
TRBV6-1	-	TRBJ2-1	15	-	TGTGCCAGCAAGGAGGGGATAGTATCCTACAATGAGCAGTTCTTC	CASKEGIVSYNEQFF
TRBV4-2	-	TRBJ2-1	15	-	TGTGCCACCGAGCCCGGTCAGGGCGACAACAATGAGCAGTTCTTC	CATEPGQGDNNEQFF
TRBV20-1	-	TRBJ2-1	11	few	TGCAGTGCTAAGTTGTACAATGAGCAGTTCTTC	CSAKLYNEQFF
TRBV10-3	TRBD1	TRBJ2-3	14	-	TGTGCCATCAGCGGGACAGGAGTCGCAGATACGCAGTATTTT	CAISGTGVADTQYF
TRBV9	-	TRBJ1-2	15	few	TGTGCCAGCAGCGTCGGGGACACTTCTGTGGATGGCTACACCTTC	CASSVGDTSVDGYTF
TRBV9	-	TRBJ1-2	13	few	TGTGCCAGCAGCGGAAACAGGACTGCTGGCTACACCTTC	CASSGNRTAGYTF
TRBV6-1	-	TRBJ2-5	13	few	TGTGCCAGCAGTGACTTCACTAGGCAGACCCAGTACTTC	CASSDFTRQTQYF
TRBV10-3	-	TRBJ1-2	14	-	TGTGCCATCAGTGACAAAGGGTCAAACTATGGCTACACCTTC	CAISDKGSNYGYTF
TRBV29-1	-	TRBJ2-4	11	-	TGCAGCGTTGGCCGGTCCGACATTCAGTACTTC	CSVGRSDIQYF
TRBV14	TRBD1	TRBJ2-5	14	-	TGTGCCAGCAGCGCCAGGGGGCTCGAGAAGACCCAGTACTTC	CASSARGLEKTQYF
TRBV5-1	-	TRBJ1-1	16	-	TGCGCCAGCAGCTTGCAGGAATCCGGTGACAGCACTGAAGCTTTCTTT	CASSLQESGDSTEAFF
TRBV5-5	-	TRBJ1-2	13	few	TGTGCCAGCAGCCCCCCGAGGGACTATGGCTACACCTTC	CASSPPRDYGYTF
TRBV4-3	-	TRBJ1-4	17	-	TGCGCCAGCAGCCAAGATTCCCACGGGGGAGGGGATGAAAAACTGTTTTTT	CASSQDSHGGGDEKLFF
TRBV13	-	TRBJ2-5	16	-	TGTGCCAGCAGCACCAAACTAGTAGGGGTCGGAGAGACCCAGTACTTC	CASSTKLVGVGETQYF
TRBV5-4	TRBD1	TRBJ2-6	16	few	TGTGCCAGCAGTCAGGGACAGCTCTCTGGGGCCAACGTCCTGACTTTC	CASSQGQLSGANVLTF
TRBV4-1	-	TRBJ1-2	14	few	TGCGCCAGCAGCCAAGTTGTAGGGGGCTATGGCTACACCTTC	CASSQVVGGYGYTF
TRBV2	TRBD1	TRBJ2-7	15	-	TGTGCCAGCAGACGTCCCGGGACAGGGACCTACGAGCAGTACTTC	CASRRPGTGTYEQYF
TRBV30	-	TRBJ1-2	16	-	TGTGCCTGGAGTCGAACGACCGGGACCCTCCCTGGCGGCTACACCTTC	CAWSRTTGTLPGGYTF
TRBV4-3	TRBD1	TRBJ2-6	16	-	TGCGCCAGCAGCCATAGACAGGGAGCTGGGGCCAACGTCCTGACTTTC	CASSHRQGAGANVLTF
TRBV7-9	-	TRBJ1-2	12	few	TGTGCCAGCAGCTTAGCGGCGAGAGGCTACACCTTC	CASSLAARGYTF
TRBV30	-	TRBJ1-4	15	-	TGTGCCTGGAGTGAGGTCCGGACCAGTAATGAAAAACTGTTTTTT	CAWSEVRTSNEKLFF
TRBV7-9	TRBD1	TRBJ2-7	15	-	TGTGCCAGCGGCACGTGGGACAGGGGGCAAGAAGTGCAGTACTTC	CASGTWDRGQEVQYF
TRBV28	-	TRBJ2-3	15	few	TGTGCCAGCACCTTGGGTGGGTCCGCCACAGATACGCAGTATTTT	CASTLGGSATDTQYF
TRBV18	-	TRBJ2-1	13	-	TGTGCCAGCTCACTGGGACAATACAATGAGCAGTTCTTC	CASSLGQYNEQFF
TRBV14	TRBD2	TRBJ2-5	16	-	TGTGCCAGCAGCCTAAGGGGGCTAGCGGGGCAAGAGACCCAGTACTTC	CASSLRGLAGQETQYF
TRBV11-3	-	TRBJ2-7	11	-	TGTGCCAGCAGCCTACGATACGAGCAGTACTTC	CASSLRYEQYF
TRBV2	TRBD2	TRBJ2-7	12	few	TGTGCCAGCAGTCTAGCGGACTACGAGCAGTACTTC	CASSLADYEQYF
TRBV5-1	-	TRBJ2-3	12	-	TGCGCCAGCAGCCAGGGTTCGGATACGCAGTATTTT	CASSQGSDTQYF
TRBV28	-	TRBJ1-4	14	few	TGTGCCAGCAGCGGGGTCGCAACTAATGAAAAACTGTTTTTT	CASSGVATNEKLFF
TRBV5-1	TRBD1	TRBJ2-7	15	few	TGCGCCAGCAGCTTGGGGGCCGGGACAGGTGGGGAGCAGTACTTC	CASSLGAGTGGEQYF
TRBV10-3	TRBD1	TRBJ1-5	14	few	TGTGCCAGCAGTTGGGACAGGGGCAATCAGCCCCAGCATTTT	CASSWDRGNQPQHF
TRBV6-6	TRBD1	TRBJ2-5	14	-	TGTGCCAGCAGAATGGACAGGGCCCAAGAGACCCAGTACTTC	CASRMDRAQETQYF
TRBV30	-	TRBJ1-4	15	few	TGTGCCTGGAGTCAGAACGTGGCAACTAATGAAAAACTGTTTTTT	CAWSQNVATNEKLFF
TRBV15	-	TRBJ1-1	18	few	TGTGCCACCAGCAGAGATATGGCCCCCGGGGGATGGGTTATCAGGGCTTTCTTT	CATSRDMAPGGWVIRAFF